This T cell receptor (beta chain) comes out of a study of blood T cell repertoires in COVID-19. Study background: Sites across the United States, Italy and Spain contributed samples from acute and convalescent COVID-19. T cells, B-cell-depleted T cells, or PBMCs supplied cDNA or gDNA.

Unmatched junction bases numbered 4, after V lost 5 bases and J lost 1 base. The CDR3 spans 14 residues. Per germline, CDR1 LNHDA and CDR2 SQIVND (reference sequence). How the authors handled the data: Quantification of nucleated cells was approximated via reference gene primer amplification. The table came from immunoSEQ multiplex PCR; TCRdb's copy has only in-frame clones and leaves some out. V, J and clone size reflect that table, while D and trimming were determined from the DNA. The sample shows 150,000 to 200,000 clones, about four fifths of them seen only once. This clonotype originated in a man between 18 and 35 years old with active or convalescent COVID-19. V usage is TRBV19 and J usage is TRBJ2-7, with TRBD1 matching 8 bases. Source material: peripheral blood. The CDR3 spells CASSVQGGSYEQYF. The CDR3 bases are TGTGCCAGTAGTGTACAGGGGGGTTCCTACGAGCAGTACTTC.